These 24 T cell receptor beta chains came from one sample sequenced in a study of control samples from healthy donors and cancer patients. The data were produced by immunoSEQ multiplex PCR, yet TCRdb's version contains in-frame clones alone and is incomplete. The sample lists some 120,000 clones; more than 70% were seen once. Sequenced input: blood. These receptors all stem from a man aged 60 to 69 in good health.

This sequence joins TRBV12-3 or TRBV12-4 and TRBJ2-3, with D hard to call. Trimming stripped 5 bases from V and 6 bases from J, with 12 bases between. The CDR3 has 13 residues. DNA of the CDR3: TGTGCCAGCAGTCAGCCGACGGCGGATACGCAGTATTTT. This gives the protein CASSQPTADTQYF.

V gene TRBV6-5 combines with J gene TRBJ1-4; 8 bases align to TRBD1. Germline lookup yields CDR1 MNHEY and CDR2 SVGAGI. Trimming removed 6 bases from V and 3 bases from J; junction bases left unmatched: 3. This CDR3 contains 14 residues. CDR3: CASRMTGANEKLFF. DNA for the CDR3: TGTGCCAGCAGGATGACAGGGGCTAATGAAAAACTGTTTTTT.

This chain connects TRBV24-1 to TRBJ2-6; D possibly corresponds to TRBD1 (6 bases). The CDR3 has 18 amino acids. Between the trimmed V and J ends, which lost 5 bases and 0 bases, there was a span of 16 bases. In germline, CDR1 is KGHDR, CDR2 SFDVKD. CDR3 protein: CATSGSRVDSSGANVLTF. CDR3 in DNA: TGTGCCACCAGTGGTTCCCGAGTGGACAGCTCTGGGGCCAACGTCCTGACTTTC.

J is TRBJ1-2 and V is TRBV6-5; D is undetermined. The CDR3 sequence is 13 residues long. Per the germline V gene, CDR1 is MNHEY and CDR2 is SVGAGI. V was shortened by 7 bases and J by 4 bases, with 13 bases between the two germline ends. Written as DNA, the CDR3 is TGTGCCAGCAAAAGGACGTTGGGCTATGGCTACACCTTC. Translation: CASKRTLGYGYTF.

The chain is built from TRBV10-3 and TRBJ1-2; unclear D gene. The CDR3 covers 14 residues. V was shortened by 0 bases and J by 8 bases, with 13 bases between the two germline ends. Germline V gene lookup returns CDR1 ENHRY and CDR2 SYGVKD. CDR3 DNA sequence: TGTGCCATCAGTGAGTCTGGAACATTGGGGGGCTACACCTTC. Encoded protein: CAISESGTLGGYTF.

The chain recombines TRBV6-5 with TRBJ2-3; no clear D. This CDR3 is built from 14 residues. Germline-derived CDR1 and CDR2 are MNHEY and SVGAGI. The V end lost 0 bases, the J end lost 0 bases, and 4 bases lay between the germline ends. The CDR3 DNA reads TGTGCCAGCAGTTACTCCGACAGCACAGATACGCAGTATTTT. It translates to CASSYSDSTDTQYF.

The CDR3 region has the DNA TGTGCCTGGAGTTCAGGGGCCGGGCAGTACTTC. Amino acids: CAWSSGAGQYF. The rearrangement uses TRBV30 and TRBJ2-7; possibly TRBD1 for D (6 bases). The CDR3 runs 11 residues. CDR1 GTSNPN and CDR2 SVGIG come from the germline V gene (reference sequence). V was pared by 2 bases and J by 9 bases, with 11 bases between.

In DNA, the CDR3 is TGTGCCAGCAGGCTGCTCCCCAGCTATGGCTACACCTTC. Encoded protein: CASRLLPSYGYTF. The rearrangement joins TRBV28 to TRBJ1-2; D gene ambiguous. CDR3 size: 13 residues. V lost 6 bases, J lost 4 bases, and 12 bases lay in between. CDR1 is MDHEN, CDR2 SYDVKM, per germline.

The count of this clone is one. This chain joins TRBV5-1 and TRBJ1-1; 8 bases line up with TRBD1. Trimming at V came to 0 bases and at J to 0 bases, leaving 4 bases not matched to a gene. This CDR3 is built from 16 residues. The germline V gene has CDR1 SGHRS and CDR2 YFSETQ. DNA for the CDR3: TGCGCCAGCAGCTTGGGAGGGACAGGCATGAACACTGAAGCTTTCTTT. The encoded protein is CASSLGGTGMNTEAFF.

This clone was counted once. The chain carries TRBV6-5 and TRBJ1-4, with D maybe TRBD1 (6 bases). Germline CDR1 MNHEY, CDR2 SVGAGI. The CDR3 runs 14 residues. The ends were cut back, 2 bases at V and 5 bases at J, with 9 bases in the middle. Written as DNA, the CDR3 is TGTGCCAGCAGTTACCGACAGGAAAATGAAAAACTGTTTTTT. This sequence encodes CASSYRQENEKLFF.

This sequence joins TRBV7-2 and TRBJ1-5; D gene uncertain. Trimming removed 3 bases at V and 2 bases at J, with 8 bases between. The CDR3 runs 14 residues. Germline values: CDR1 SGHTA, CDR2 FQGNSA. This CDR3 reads CASSFHQGNQPQHF. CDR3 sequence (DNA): TGTGCCAGCAGCTTCCACCAGGGCAATCAGCCCCAGCATTTT.

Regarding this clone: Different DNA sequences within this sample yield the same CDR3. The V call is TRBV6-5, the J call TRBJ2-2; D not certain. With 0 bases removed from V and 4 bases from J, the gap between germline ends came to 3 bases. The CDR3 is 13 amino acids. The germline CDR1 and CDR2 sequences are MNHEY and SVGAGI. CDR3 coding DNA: TGTGCCAGCAGTTACTCAGGCACCGGGGAGCTGTTTTTT. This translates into CASSYSGTGELFF.

CDR3 sequence (DNA): TGTGCCACCAGTGATCAGAGCGGGGGGGCCGTGGATACGCAGTATTTT. This sequence encodes CATSDQSGGAVDTQYF. The J gene is TRBJ2-3, the V gene TRBV24-1; 10 bases match TRBD2. Germline CDR1 reads KGHDR; CDR2 reads SFDVKD. Trimming cost V 3 bases and J 6 bases; bases outside gene matches: 8. The CDR3 sequence is 16 residues long.

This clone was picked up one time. In nucleotides, the CDR3 is TGTGCCAGCAGCTCGACGCCTGATCAGCCCCAGCATTTT. This encodes CASSSTPDQPQHF. This chain links TRBV9 with TRBJ1-5; no clear D. The germline V gene has CDR1 SGDLS and CDR2 YYNGEE. V was cut by 4 bases and J by 5 bases, with 10 bases left in between. CDR3 length: 13 residues. The complete variable domain, with remaining parts taken from reference TRBV9 and TRBJ1-5, reads DSGVTQTPKHLITATGQRVTLRCSPRSGDLSVYWYQQSLDQGLQFLIQYYNGEERAKGNILERFSAQQFPDLHSELNLSSLELGDSALYFCASSSTPDQPQHFGDGTRLSIL.

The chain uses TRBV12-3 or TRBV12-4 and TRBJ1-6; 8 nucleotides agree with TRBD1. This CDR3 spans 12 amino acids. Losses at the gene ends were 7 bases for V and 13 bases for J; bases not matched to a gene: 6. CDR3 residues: CASTRTGTPLHF. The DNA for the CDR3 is TGTGCCAGCACTAGGACAGGGACGCCCCTCCACTTT.

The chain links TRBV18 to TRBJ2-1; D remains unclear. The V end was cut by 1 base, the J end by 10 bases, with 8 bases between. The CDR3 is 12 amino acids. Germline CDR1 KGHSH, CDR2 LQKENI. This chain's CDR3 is CASSPRRWEQFF. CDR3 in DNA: TGTGCCAGCTCACCACGACGGTGGGAGCAGTTCTTC.

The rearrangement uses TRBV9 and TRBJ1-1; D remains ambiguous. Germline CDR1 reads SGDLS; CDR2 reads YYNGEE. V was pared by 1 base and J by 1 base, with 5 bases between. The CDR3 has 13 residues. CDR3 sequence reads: CASSVQENTEAFF. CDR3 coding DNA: TGTGCCAGCAGCGTACAGGAGAACACTGAAGCTTTCTTT.

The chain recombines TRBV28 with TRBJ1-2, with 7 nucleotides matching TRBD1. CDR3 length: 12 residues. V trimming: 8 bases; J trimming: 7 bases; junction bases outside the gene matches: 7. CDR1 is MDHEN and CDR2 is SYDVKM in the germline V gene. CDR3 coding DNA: TGTGCCAGCCAGACAGGGCGTCCTGGCTACACCTTC. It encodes CASQTGRPGYTF.

The CDR3, as DNA: TGTGCCAGCAGATACAGGGGATTATGGGGCTACACCTTC. Amino acid sequence: CASRYRGLWGYTF. This chain connects TRBV28 to TRBJ1-2, with 7 bases that match TRBD1. Germline values: CDR1 MDHEN, CDR2 SYDVKM. V dropped 6 bases and J dropped 8; count of bases not matched to a gene: 9. The CDR3 loop spans 13 amino acids.

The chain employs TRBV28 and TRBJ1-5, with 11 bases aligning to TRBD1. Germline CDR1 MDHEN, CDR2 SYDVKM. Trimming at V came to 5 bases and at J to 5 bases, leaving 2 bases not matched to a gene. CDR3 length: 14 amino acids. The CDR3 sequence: CASSTGQGDQPQHF. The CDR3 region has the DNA TGTGCCAGCAGTACGGGACAGGGGGATCAGCCCCAGCATTTT.

CDR3 coding DNA: TGTGCCAGCGGCCCCCGGGGGAGGTTGGCCTACGAGCAGTACTTC. Translated, it gives CASGPRGRLAYEQYF. This chain links TRBV6-2 or TRBV6-3 with TRBJ2-7, with a tentative D call TRBD2 (6 bases). The ends were cut back, 8 bases at V and 2 bases at J, with 19 bases in the middle. This CDR3 spans 15 amino acids. Germline V lookup: CDR1 MNHEY, CDR2 SVGEGT.

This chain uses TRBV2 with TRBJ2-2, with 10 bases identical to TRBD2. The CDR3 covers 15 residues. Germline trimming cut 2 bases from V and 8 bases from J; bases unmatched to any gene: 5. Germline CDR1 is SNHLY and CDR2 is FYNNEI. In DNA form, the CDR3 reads TGTGCCAGCAGTGAACGCACTAGCGGGGTGGGGGAGCTGTTTTTT. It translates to CASSERTSGVGELFF.

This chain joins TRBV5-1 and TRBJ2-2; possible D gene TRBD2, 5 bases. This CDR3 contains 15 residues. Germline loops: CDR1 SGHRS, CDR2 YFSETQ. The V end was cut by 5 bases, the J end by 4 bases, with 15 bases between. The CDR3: CASRITGLSTGELFF. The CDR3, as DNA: TGCGCCAGCAGGATAACGGGGTTGAGCACCGGGGAGCTGTTTTTT.

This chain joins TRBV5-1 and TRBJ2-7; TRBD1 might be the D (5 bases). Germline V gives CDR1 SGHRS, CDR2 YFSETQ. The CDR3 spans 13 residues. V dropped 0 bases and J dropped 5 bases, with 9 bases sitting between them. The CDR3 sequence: CASSLDPGNEQYF. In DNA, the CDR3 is TGCGCCAGCAGCTTGGATCCAGGGAACGAGCAGTACTTC. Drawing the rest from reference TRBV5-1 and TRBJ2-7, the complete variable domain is KAGVTQTPRYLIKTRGQQVTLSCSPISGHRSVSWYQQTPGQGLQFLFEYFSETQRNKGNFPGRFSGRQFSNSRSEMNVSTLELGDSALYLCASSLDPGNEQYFGPGTRLTVT.